These T cell receptor beta chains were read from a single sample in a study of blood T cell repertoires in COVID-19. Sequencing was performed with immunoSEQ multiplex PCR; in TCRdb, only in-frame clones are kept and a portion is missing. The data show approximately 170,000 clones, about 86% seen once. The sequenced sample consisted of peripheral blood. All receptors come from a woman aged 80 or over in a cohort sampled during active or convalescent COVID-19. CDR3s include the opening cysteine and the closing phenylalanine or tryptophan. D genes are given only for firm matches. Only part of the rows carry a size: once, few, many, or a class if the clone is expanded.

size: .; D: .; V: TRBV18; J: TRBJ2-1; DNA: TGTGCCAGCTCACCTTACTCCAGGGTCGATGAGCAGTTCTTC; CDR3: CASSPYSRVDEQFF
size: .; D: TRBD2; V: TRBV10-3; J: TRBJ2-5; DNA: TGTGCCATCAGGCCGGGACTAGCGGAGACCCAGTACTTC; CDR3: CAIRPGLAETQYF
size: .; D: TRBD1; V: TRBV7-2; J: TRBJ1-2; DNA: TGTGCCAGCAGCTTAGGTGGGCCGCAGGGGGCCGCGGCTAGGGGCTACACCTTC; CDR3: CASSLGGPQGAAARGYTF
size: .; D: TRBD2; V: TRBV30; J: TRBJ2-6; DNA: TGTGCCTGTCCTTTAGGGCGGGGGAGCTCTGGGGCCAACGTCCTGACTTTC; CDR3: CACPLGRGSSGANVLTF
size: .; D: .; V: TRBV29-1; J: TRBJ2-1; DNA: TGCAGCGTGGCTAGTTTTCAAAGGAATGAGCAGTTCTTC; CDR3: CSVASFQRNEQFF
size: .; D: TRBD1; V: TRBV3-1/TRBV3-2; J: TRBJ1-1; DNA: TGTGCCAGCAGCCAAAGGGGGCAGGGGAATGAAGCTTTCTTT; CDR3: CASSQRGQGNEAFF
size: once; D: .; V: TRBV4-1; J: TRBJ2-3; DNA: TGCGCCAGCAGCCACACGGGAGTGGGCACAGATACGCAGTATTTT; CDR3: CASSHTGVGTDTQYF
size: .; D: .; V: TRBV29-1; J: TRBJ2-5; DNA: TGCAGCGTTGAAGAGGGAGGGACCCAGTACTTC; CDR3: CSVEEGGTQYF
size: .; D: TRBD2; V: TRBV2; J: TRBJ2-5; DNA: TGTGCCAGCAGTTCGACTAGCGGGGGGATGGAGACCCAGTACTTC; CDR3: CASSSTSGGMETQYF
size: .; D: .; V: TRBV6-6; J: TRBJ2-5; DNA: TGTGCCAGCAGCCCCCGACTAGAAGAGACCCAGTACTTC; CDR3: CASSPRLEETQYF
size: .; D: TRBD2; V: TRBV7-2; J: TRBJ2-5; DNA: TGTGCCAGCAGCCCCCCGGGACTAGCGGGTCTCCAGTGGGAGACCCAGTACTTC; CDR3: CASSPPGLAGLQWETQYF
size: once; D: TRBD1; V: TRBV4-1; J: TRBJ1-1; DNA: TGCGCCAGCAGCCAGGGGCCGGGACAGGGGAACACTGAAGCTTTCTTT; CDR3: CASSQGPGQGNTEAFF
size: .; D: TRBD1; V: TRBV19; J: TRBJ2-7; DNA: TGTGCCAGTAGTCGTGACACAGGGGGCGGCTACGAGCAGTACTTC; CDR3: CASSRDTGGGYEQYF
size: .; D: TRBD1; V: TRBV29-1; J: TRBJ1-2; DNA: TGCAGCGTTCTTGCGGCTGGGGACAGACGCTTAAACTATGGCTACACCTTC; CDR3: CSVLAAGDRRLNYGYTF
size: .; D: .; V: TRBV11-2; J: TRBJ2-5; DNA: TGTGCCAGCAGCTTAGGAGGGCGGGAGACCCAGTACTTC; CDR3: CASSLGGRETQYF
size: .; D: .; V: TRBV18; J: TRBJ1-1; DNA: TGTGCCAGCTCACCAGCAGCGGGACAGAACACTGAAGCTTTCTTT; CDR3: CASSPAAGQNTEAFF
size: .; D: TRBD1; V: TRBV18; J: TRBJ1-6; DNA: TGTGCCAGCTCACCGGGACAGGGGGTGACCCTCCACTTT; CDR3: CASSPGQGVTLHF
size: .; D: TRBD1; V: TRBV5-1; J: TRBJ2-7; DNA: TGCGCCAGCAGCTCGGACAGGGCCCAGTTGTACGAGCAGTACTTC; CDR3: CASSSDRAQLYEQYF
size: .; D: TRBD1; V: TRBV10-1; J: TRBJ1-2; DNA: TGCGCCAGCAGTGGGACAGGGCGCTATGGCTACACCTTC; CDR3: CASSGTGRYGYTF
size: .; D: .; V: TRBV10-2; J: TRBJ2-7; DNA: TGCGCCAGCCGAGGAGGGTCCTACGAGCAGTACTTC; CDR3: CASRGGSYEQYF
size: .; D: .; V: TRBV5-1; J: TRBJ1-4; DNA: TGCGCCAGCAGACGCGCAATTGATAATGAAAAACTGTTTTTT; CDR3: CASRRAIDNEKLFF
size: .; D: .; V: TRBV6-5; J: TRBJ1-1; DNA: TGTGCCAGCAGAGGACAGTATCGCGACACTGAAGCTTTCTTT; CDR3: CASRGQYRDTEAFF
size: .; D: .; V: TRBV19; J: TRBJ1-3; DNA: TGTGCCAGTAGTATAGATCCGCGACAGTTCTCTGGAAACACCATATATTTT; CDR3: CASSIDPRQFSGNTIYF
size: .; D: .; V: TRBV19; J: TRBJ1-2; DNA: TGTGCCAGTAGTATTGCAGGGACTCAGGTAACCTTC; CDR3: CASSIAGTQVTF
size: .; D: .; V: TRBV5-1; J: TRBJ1-4; DNA: TGCGCCAGCAGCTTCACAACCTTGACAGCCCCTAATGAAAAACTGTTTTTT; CDR3: CASSFTTLTAPNEKLFF
size: .; D: TRBD1; V: TRBV10-1; J: TRBJ1-1; DNA: TGCGCCAGCAGCTTCGGACAGGGCGGTGAAGCTTTCTTT; CDR3: CASSFGQGGEAFF
size: .; D: TRBD1; V: TRBV6-2/TRBV6-3; J: TRBJ1-6; DNA: TGTGCCAGCAGTTGGACAGGTCGTAATTCACCCCTCCACTTT; CDR3: CASSWTGRNSPLHF
size: .; D: .; V: TRBV7-2; J: TRBJ2-1; DNA: TGTGCCAGCAGCTTAAAGTCACCGGGTTTGCAGTTCTTC; CDR3: CASSLKSPGLQFF
size: .; D: .; V: TRBV10-2; J: TRBJ1-2; DNA: TGCGCCAGCAGGGAACGGGGGTCTATCGTCTACACCTTC; CDR3: CASRERGSIVYTF
size: .; D: TRBD1; V: TRBV7-6; J: TRBJ1-2; DNA: TGTGCCAGCAGCCCGGACAGGGTTGGTGGCTACACCTTC; CDR3: CASSPDRVGGYTF
size: .; D: .; V: TRBV6-5; J: TRBJ2-1; DNA: TGTGCCAGCAGTTACGATACAAGCTCCTACAATGAGCAGTTCTTC; CDR3: CASSYDTSSYNEQFF
size: .; D: TRBD1; V: TRBV7-2; J: TRBJ2-3; DNA: TGTGCCAGCAGCTTAGGTGGACAGGGTCTAACAGATACGCAGTATTTT; CDR3: CASSLGGQGLTDTQYF
size: .; D: TRBD2; V: TRBV7-2; J: TRBJ2-1; DNA: TGTGCCAGCAGCTTAGCGGGGACTAGCGGGGGGCCCTCCTACAATGAGCAGTTCTTC; CDR3: CASSLAGTSGGPSYNEQFF
size: .; D: TRBD2; V: TRBV28; J: TRBJ2-5; DNA: TGTGCCAGCAGGTATCGCTGGGCGGGGGGCGACCAAGAGACCCAGTACTTC; CDR3: CASRYRWAGGDQETQYF
size: .; D: TRBD2; V: TRBV6-6; J: TRBJ2-7; DNA: TGTGCCAGCTGTCGGACTAGCGGGGGGGCCTTGGGGTACGAGCAGTACTTC; CDR3: CASCRTSGGALGYEQYF
size: once; D: .; V: TRBV3-1/TRBV3-2; J: TRBJ2-2; DNA: TGTGCCAGCAGCCCCGACGTGGGGGGCGGGGAGCTGTTTTTT; CDR3: CASSPDVGGGELFF
size: .; D: TRBD1; V: TRBV6-5; J: TRBJ1-5; DNA: TGTGCCAGCAGCCACACAGGGGTGGACCAGCCCCAGCATTTT; CDR3: CASSHTGVDQPQHF
size: .; D: .; V: TRBV12-5; J: TRBJ1-6; DNA: TGTGCTAGTGGTTTCACCCCCCGGGACAATAATTCACCCCTCCACTTT; CDR3: CASGFTPRDNNSPLHF
size: .; D: .; V: TRBV19; J: TRBJ1-4; DNA: TGTGCCAGTGGAGGGGTTCGTGGTGAAAAACTGTTTTTT; CDR3: CASGGVRGEKLFF
size: .; D: TRBD2; V: TRBV29-1; J: TRBJ2-1; DNA: TGCAGCGTTGAAATACTAGCGGGAGGGCCGGGATATGAGCAGTTCTTC; CDR3: CSVEILAGGPGYEQFF
size: .; D: TRBD1; V: TRBV30; J: TRBJ2-6; DNA: TGTGCCTGGAGCCGGGACAGGGTGTCTCGTGGGGCCAACGTCCTGACTTTC; CDR3: CAWSRDRVSRGANVLTF
size: .; D: .; V: TRBV12-5; J: TRBJ1-6; DNA: TGTGCTAGTGGAGTAGGAGGGTATAATTCACCCCTCCACTTT; CDR3: CASGVGGYNSPLHF
size: .; D: .; V: TRBV11-3; J: TRBJ2-3; DNA: TGTGCCAGCAGCGATGGAGGGTACAGGCGGGCAGATACGCAGTATTTT; CDR3: CASSDGGYRRADTQYF
size: .; D: TRBD2; V: TRBV6-5; J: TRBJ2-5; DNA: TGTGCCAGCAGTTACTCGTTCGCGGGGGGGGAGACCCAGTACTTC; CDR3: CASSYSFAGGETQYF
size: .; D: TRBD1; V: TRBV13; J: TRBJ1-2; DNA: TGTGCCAGCAGCGATATAACAGGGGAGGACTATGGCTACACCTTC; CDR3: CASSDITGEDYGYTF
size: .; D: .; V: TRBV27; J: TRBJ1-1; DNA: TGTGCCAGCAGCCGGAGGGAGGGGGTCTTGGGAGCTTTCTTT; CDR3: CASSRREGVLGAFF
size: .; D: TRBD1; V: TRBV18; J: TRBJ2-4; DNA: TGTGCCAGCTCACCACCGTACCAGGGGGTGGCCAAAAACATTCAGTACTTC; CDR3: CASSPPYQGVAKNIQYF
size: .; D: TRBD1; V: TRBV2; J: TRBJ2-7; DNA: TGTGCCAGCACCGGGACAGGGGATGTGCAGCAGTACTTC; CDR3: CASTGTGDVQQYF
size: once; D: TRBD1; V: TRBV5-5; J: TRBJ1-1; DNA: TGTGCCAGCAGCTGGACAGGGAAGAACACTGAAGCTTTCTTT; CDR3: CASSWTGKNTEAFF
size: few; D: .; V: TRBV6-1; J: TRBJ2-1; DNA: TGTGCCAGCAGTGAAGCGGGCGAATACAATGAGCAGTTCTTC; CDR3: CASSEAGEYNEQFF
size: once; D: .; V: TRBV13; J: TRBJ1-6; DNA: TGTGCCAGCAGCTTGGCGGGGCGGGGTTCACCCCTCCACTTT; CDR3: CASSLAGRGSPLHF
size: .; D: .; V: TRBV11-2; J: TRBJ2-1; DNA: TGTGCCAGCAGCTTAGGTCCCGCGGGATCTGAGCAGTTCTTC; CDR3: CASSLGPAGSEQFF
size: .; D: TRBD1; V: TRBV12-3/TRBV12-4; J: TRBJ2-7; DNA: TGTGCCAGCAGAGCAGGGGGCGAGCAGTACTTC; CDR3: CASRAGGEQYF
size: .; D: TRBD2; V: TRBV19; J: TRBJ2-3; DNA: TGTGCCAGTCAAGCTAGCGGGGTAACAGATACGCAGTATTTT; CDR3: CASQASGVTDTQYF
size: few; D: TRBD2; V: TRBV11-3; J: TRBJ2-7; DNA: TGTGCCAGCAGCCAGGCACTAGCGGGGGCCTACGAGCAGTACTTC; CDR3: CASSQALAGAYEQYF
size: .; D: TRBD1; V: TRBV28; J: TRBJ1-5; DNA: TGTGCCAGCACCACAGGGGGGGCGGCGCAGCCCCAGCATTTT; CDR3: CASTTGGAAQPQHF
size: .; D: .; V: TRBV29-1; J: TRBJ1-2; DNA: TGCAGCGTTGAAGACTCCCCCCCCGGCTACACCTTC; CDR3: CSVEDSPPGYTF
size: .; D: TRBD1; V: TRBV11-3; J: TRBJ2-7; DNA: TGTGCCAGCAGCGGGACCAGGGGGTCCTACGAGCAGTACTTC; CDR3: CASSGTRGSYEQYF